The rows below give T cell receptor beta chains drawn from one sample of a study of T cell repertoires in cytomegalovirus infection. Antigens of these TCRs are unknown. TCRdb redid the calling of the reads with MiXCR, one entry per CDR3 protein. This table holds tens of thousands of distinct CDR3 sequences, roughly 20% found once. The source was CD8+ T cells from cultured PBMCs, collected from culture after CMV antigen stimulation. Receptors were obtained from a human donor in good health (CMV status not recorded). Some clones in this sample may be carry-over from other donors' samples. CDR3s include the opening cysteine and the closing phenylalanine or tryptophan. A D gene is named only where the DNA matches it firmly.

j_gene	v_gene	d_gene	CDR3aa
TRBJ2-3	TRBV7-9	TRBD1	CASRPGQGSTDTQYF
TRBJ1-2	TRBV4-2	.	CASSQDSQGIWDGYTF
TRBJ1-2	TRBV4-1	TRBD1	CASSQSTGGAPYGYTF
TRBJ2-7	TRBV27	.	CASSLSAVSYEQYF
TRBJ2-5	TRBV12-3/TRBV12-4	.	CASSFGRQETQYF
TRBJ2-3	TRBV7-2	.	CASSRLGGTDTQYF
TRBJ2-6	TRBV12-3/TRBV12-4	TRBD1	CASSFKVGQGASGANVLTF
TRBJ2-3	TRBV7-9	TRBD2	CASSKSGGASDTQYF
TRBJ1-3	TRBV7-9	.	CASSSPDRRNTIYF
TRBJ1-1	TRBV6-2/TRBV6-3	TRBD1	CASSSVDRGEAFF
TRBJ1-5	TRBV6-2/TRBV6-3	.	CASSFLIDRRNQPQHF
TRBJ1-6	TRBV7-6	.	CASSLQDSAPLHF
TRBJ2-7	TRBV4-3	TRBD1	CASSQDRGTGREQYF
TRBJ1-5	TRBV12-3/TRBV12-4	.	CASSFQGNNQPQHF
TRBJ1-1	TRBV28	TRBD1	CASEEGRDSYVSEAFF
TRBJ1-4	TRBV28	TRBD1	CASSDLQGGTATNEKLFF
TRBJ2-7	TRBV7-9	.	CASSTRTTSWGEQYF
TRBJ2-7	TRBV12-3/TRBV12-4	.	CASSPGLFYEQYF
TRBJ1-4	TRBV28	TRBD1	CASSLDRGRMEKLFF
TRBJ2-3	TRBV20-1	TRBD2	CSAGELLAGNTDTQYF
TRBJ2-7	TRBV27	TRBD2	CASSLSAGGTYEQYF
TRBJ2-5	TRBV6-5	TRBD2	CARSYTGTSLRETQYF
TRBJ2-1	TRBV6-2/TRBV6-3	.	CASRPPHDYNEQFF
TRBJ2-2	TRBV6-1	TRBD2	CASMGGSGELFF
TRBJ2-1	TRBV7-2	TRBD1	CASSTRTGSSYNEQFF
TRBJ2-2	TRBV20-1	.	CSAIRSGTGELFF
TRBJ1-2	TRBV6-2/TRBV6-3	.	CASSPDPTYNYGYTF
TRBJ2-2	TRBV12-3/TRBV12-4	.	CASSLGDGDTGELFF
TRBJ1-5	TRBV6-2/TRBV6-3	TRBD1	CASSYWTGNQPQHF
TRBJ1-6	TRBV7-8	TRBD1	CASSLGTGLLNSPLHF
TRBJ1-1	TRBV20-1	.	CSASGGSFF
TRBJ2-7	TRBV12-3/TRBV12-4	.	CASSSVGAAGIYEQYF
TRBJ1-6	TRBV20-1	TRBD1	CSAPNRGGNSPLHF
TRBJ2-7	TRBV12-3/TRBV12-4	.	CASSGGGPYEQYF
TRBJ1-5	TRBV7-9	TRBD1	CASSSSDRSQNQPQHF
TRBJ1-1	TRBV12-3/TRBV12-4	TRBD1	CASSFGTANTEAFF
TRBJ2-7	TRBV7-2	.	CASSLSRTYEQYF
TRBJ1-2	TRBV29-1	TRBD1	CSVHSRDRGRYGYTF
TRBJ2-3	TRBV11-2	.	CASSWAGRFRDTQYF
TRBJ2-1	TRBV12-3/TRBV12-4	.	CASSLGWGSYNEQFF
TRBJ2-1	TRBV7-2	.	CASSLAEGSGEQFF
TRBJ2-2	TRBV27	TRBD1	CASSWDRGLNTGELFF